The 25 T cell receptor beta chains reported below all come from one sample, sequenced in a study of blood T cell repertoires in COVID-19. Some clones are missing from TCRdb's copy, which holds only in-frame ones; the method was immunoSEQ multiplex PCR. The sample comprises roughly 440,000 clones, 88% of which are singletons, and around 13% rests with the top ten. The sample taken for sequencing was peripheral blood. Source of these receptors: a woman between 50 and 59 years old with COVID-19, enrolled during active disease.

The chain couples TRBV5-8 to TRBJ1-2, with a weak D call TRBD1 (5 bases). Trimming pared 4 bases from V and 3 bases from J, leaving 10 bases between. The CDR3 contains 13 residues. Germline V gene sequence: CDR1 SGHTS, CDR2 YDEGEE. CDR3 region: CASSKTVYYGYTF. CDR3 coding DNA: TGTGCCAGCAGCAAGACAGTGTACTATGGCTACACCTTC. Combining the CDR3 with reference TRBV5-8 and TRBJ1-2 gives the whole variable domain EAGVTQSPTHLIKTRGQQATLRCSPISGHTSVYWYQQALGLGLQFLLWYDEGEERNRGNFPPRFSGRQFPNYSSELNVNALELEDSALYLCASSKTVYYGYTFGSGTRLTVV.

The chain carries TRBV5-4 and TRBJ1-2; TRBD1 agrees at 7 bases. The CDR3 sequence is 13 residues long. With 1 base clipped from V and 8 bases from J, the junction kept 5 bases outside the gene matches. Germline V CDR1 and CDR2: SGHNT, YYREEE (reference sequence). The CDR3 protein is CASSLQGVEGYTF. CDR3 sequence (DNA): TGTGCCAGCAGCTTGCAGGGGGTCGAAGGCTACACCTTC.

The rearrangement links TRBV7-2 to TRBJ2-1, with D possibly being TRBD2 (5 bases). V was pared by 1 base and J by 8 bases, with 15 bases between. This CDR3 comprises 15 residues. The V gene's germline CDR1 is SGHTA and CDR2 FQGNSA. The CDR3 DNA sequence: TGTGCCAGCAGCTTAGTAAGCGGTGCGGTCGATGAGCAGTTCTTC. This codes for CASSLVSGAVDEQFF. The full variable domain, in which reference TRBV7-2 and TRBJ2-1 provide the parts outside the CDR3, is GAGVSQSPSNKVTEKGKDVELRCDPISGHTALYWYRQSLGQGLEFLIYFQGNSAPDKSGLPSDRFSAERTGGSVSTLTIQRTQQEDSAVYLCASSLVSGAVDEQFFGPGTRLTVL.

The J gene is TRBJ1-1, the V gene TRBV5-8, with a possible D match to TRBD1 (5 bases). V lost 1 base to trimming and J lost 4 bases, with 11 bases between them. The length of the CDR3 is 14 residues. The germline CDR1 and CDR2 sequences are SGHTS and YDEGEE. This chain's CDR3 is CASSLRPRVTEAFF. The DNA for the CDR3 is TGTGCCAGCAGCTTGCGGCCCAGGGTCACTGAAGCTTTCTTT.

The rearrangement uses TRBV10-2 and TRBJ1-1, with 12 nucleotides matching TRBD1. Germline CDR1 is WSHSY and CDR2 is SAAADI. The length of the CDR3 is 16 residues. Unmatched junction bases numbered 8, after V lost 5 bases and J lost 4 bases. The CDR3 loop reads CASSKGTGGLGTEAFF. CDR3 nucleotides: TGCGCCAGCAGTAAAGGGACAGGGGGCTTGGGCACTGAAGCTTTCTTT.

The chain joins TRBV6-2 or TRBV6-3 to TRBJ1-5; TRBD1 aligns across 9 bases. CDR1 is MNHEY and CDR2 is SVGEGT in the germline V gene. With V trimmed by 6 bases and J by 8 bases, 5 bases remained unmatched. This CDR3 is 13 amino acids long. The CDR3 is CASSRTGEKPQHF. Here the CDR3 DNA reads TGTGCCAGCAGCCGGACAGGGGAAAAGCCCCAGCATTTT.

The rearrangement links TRBV27 to TRBJ2-7; weak D call: TRBD2 (5 bases). CDR1 is MNHEY and CDR2 is SMNVEV in the germline V gene (reference sequence). The V end was cut by 4 bases, the J end by 4 bases, with 20 bases between. This CDR3 has 16 residues. CDR3 nucleotide sequence: TGTGCCAGCAGTTCCCATCCGGGATTATCAACTTACGAGCAGTACTTC. Its translation: CASSSHPGLSTYEQYF.

The chain is built from TRBV6-1 and TRBJ1-2, with D uncertain. The CDR3 sequence is 14 residues long. Per germline, CDR1 MNHNS and CDR2 SASEGT. Trimming took 3 bases from V and 2 from J, leaving 10 bases between them. CDR3: CASSDRPGNYGYTF. CDR3 nucleotides: TGTGCCAGCAGTGACCGGCCGGGGAACTATGGCTACACCTTC.

The chain joins TRBV7-9 to TRBJ2-7, with D perhaps TRBD1 (6 bases). Germline V CDR1 and CDR2: SEHNR, FQNEAQ (reference sequence). Trimming cost V 7 bases and J 4 bases, with 14 bases left between them. The CDR3 length is 13 residues. CDR3 protein: CASTGVRGYEQYF. The CDR3 region has the DNA TGTGCCAGCACCGGAGTCAGGGGATACGAGCAGTACTTC.

CDR3 region: CASSLFLGQGTGYTF. In DNA form, the CDR3 reads TGCGCCAGCAGCTTGTTCCTAGGACAGGGCACCGGCTACACCTTC. The chain employs TRBV5-1 and TRBJ1-2; TRBD1 aligns across 8 bases. The germline V gene encodes CDR1 SGHRS and CDR2 YFSETQ. This CDR3 is 15 amino acids long. After removal of 1 base from V and 8 bases from J, the junction contained 10 bases not matched to a gene.

The chain employs TRBV15 and TRBJ1-5; D ambiguous. Trimming pared 0 bases from V and 6 bases from J, leaving 15 bases between. CDR3 size: 16 residues. CDR1 and CDR2 (germline): LNHNV, YYDKDF (reference sequence). The CDR3 nucleotides read TGTGCCACCAGCAGAGAAAAGGTCAAAGCGGGTCAGCCCCAGCATTTT. This codes for CATSREKVKAGQPQHF. The variable domain in full, completed from reference TRBV15 and TRBJ1-5, reads DAMVIQNPRYQVTQFGKPVTLSCSQTLNHNVMYWYQQKSSQAPKLLFHYYDKDFNNEADTPDNFQSRRPNTSFCFLDIRSPGLGDTAMYLCATSREKVKAGQPQHFGDGTRLSIL.

This clone was counted a single time. The V call is TRBV3-1 (or the pseudogene TRBV3-2), the J call TRBJ2-5, with 16 nucleotides matching TRBD2. The CDR3 loop spans 17 amino acids. Trimming took 3 bases from V and 3 from J; bases not matched to a gene: 4. The germline CDR1 and CDR2 sequences are LGHDT and YNNKEL (reference sequence). CDR3: CASSQGTSGGAKETQYF. For the CDR3, the DNA is TGTGCCAGCAGCCAGGGGACTAGCGGGGGGGCCAAAGAGACCCAGTACTTC.

V gene TRBV6-4 combines with J gene TRBJ2-3; 8 bases match TRBD1. The ends lost 2 bases at V and 3 bases at J; junction bases unmatched: 4. Germline CDR1 MRHNA, CDR2 SNTAGT. The CDR3 contains 15 residues. The DNA for the CDR3 is TGTGCCAGCAGTGACACAGGGGGGCCGACAGATACGCAGTATTTT. Translated: CASSDTGGPTDTQYF.

This clone was observed a few times. This chain connects TRBV27 to TRBJ2-7; TRBD2 agrees at 12 bases. The ends lost 6 bases at V and 3 bases at J; junction bases unmatched: 3. The length of the CDR3 is 14 residues. Germline CDR1 MNHEY, CDR2 SMNVEV (reference sequence). The CDR3 DNA sequence: TGTGCCAGCAGCGGACTAGCGGGAAACTACGAGCAGTACTTC. It specifies CASSGLAGNYEQYF.

J is TRBJ2-2 and V is TRBV2, with D perhaps matching TRBD2 (6 bases). The ends were cut back, 10 bases at V and 0 bases at J, with 15 bases in the middle. The CDR3 spans 15 residues. Germline V gene sequence: CDR1 SNHLY, CDR2 FYNNEI. The CDR3 DNA sequence: TGTGCCATCCCCCGGGGGACGCCGAACACCGGGGAGCTGTTTTTT. Residues: CAIPRGTPNTGELFF.

V usage is TRBV28 and J usage is TRBJ1-3; the D gene is possibly TRBD1 (5 bases). Trimming stripped 5 bases from V and 0 bases from J, with 11 bases between. In germline, CDR1 is MDHEN, CDR2 SYDVKM. The CDR3 length is 15 residues. The CDR3 nucleotides read TGTGCCAGCAGTCAGGGCGGGATCTCTGGAAACACCATATATTTT. It translates to CASSQGGISGNTIYF.

V usage is TRBV3-1 (or the pseudogene TRBV3-2) and J usage is TRBJ1-3, with D possibly being TRBD1 (6 bases). The CDR3 is 15 amino acids. V lost 4 bases and J lost 0, with 10 bases in between. Germline V gene data show CDR1 as LGHDT and CDR2 as YNNKEL (reference sequence). CDR3 sequence reads: CASSPRGGSGNTIYF. In nucleotides, the CDR3 is TGTGCCAGCAGCCCGAGAGGGGGCTCTGGAAACACCATATATTTT.

This clone appeared a few times. The chain is built from TRBV6-6 and TRBJ1-6; possible D gene TRBD1, 5 bases. Germline V gene lookup returns CDR1 MNHNY and CDR2 SVGAGI (reference sequence). CDR3 length equals 12 residues. Trimming took 7 bases from V and 7 from J, leaving 8 bases between them. This CDR3 is CASMTDNSPLHF. CDR3 nucleotide sequence: TGTGCCAGCATGACAGACAATTCACCCCTCCACTTT.

The chain joins TRBV9 to TRBJ2-7, with D possibly TRBD2 on 5 matching bases. Germline V gene lookup returns CDR1 SGDLS and CDR2 YYNGEE. V was pared by 4 bases and J by 3 bases, with 11 bases between. The CDR3 extends over 13 amino acids. This CDR3 reads CASSPRGYYEQYF. The CDR3 bases are TGTGCCAGCAGCCCACGGGGTTACTACGAGCAGTACTTC.

The chain has TRBV21-1 and TRBJ2-7; the table's D gene call, TRBD2, was not cross checked with the DNA. TRBV21-1 is recorded as a pseudogene. There are 12 residues in the CDR3. CDR3 in DNA: TGTGCCAGCAGCCCGGTCATGTACGAGCAGTACTTC. Its protein is CASSPVMYEQYF.

Concerning this clone itself: At one of its ends the junction is not consistent with the germline gene, which may arise from a read error. This chain uses TRBV12-3 or TRBV12-4 with TRBJ2-1; D remains ambiguous. The CDR3 loop spans 11 amino acids. CDR3 amino acids: CASSSFNEQFF. Here the CDR3 DNA reads TGTGCCAGCAGTTCCTTCAATGAGCAGTTCTTC.

CDR3 protein: CASSLGGGTDTQYF. The CDR3 DNA reads TGTGCCAGCAGCCTAGGGGGGGGCACAGATACGCAGTATTTT. V gene TRBV9 combines with J gene TRBJ2-3, with D tentatively TRBD2 (7 bases). Germline V gene data show CDR1 as SGDLS and CDR2 as YYNGEE. Trimming stripped 4 bases from V and 1 base from J, with 10 bases between. The CDR3 contains 14 residues.

For this clone: The junction differs from germline at one of its ends, possibly a read error. The chain links TRBV12-5 to TRBJ1-3; 9 bases fit TRBD1. The CDR3 covers 17 residues. Germline values: CDR1 LGHNT, CDR2 FRNRAP. The CDR3 region is CASGDRDRELSGDTIYF. The CDR3 bases are TGTGCTAGTGGCGATAGGGACAGGGAGCTATCTGGAGACACCATATATTTT.

This chain joins TRBV6-2 or TRBV6-3 and TRBJ2-2, with a weak D call TRBD2 (5 bases). Germline loops: CDR1 MNHEY, CDR2 SVGEGT. CDR3 length: 14 residues. The V and J ends lost 4 bases and 7 bases respectively, with 13 bases between them. The chain's CDR3 is CASSFPATSGELFF. The CDR3 nucleotides are TGTGCCAGCAGTTTCCCCGCTACTAGCGGGGAGCTGTTTTTT.

The chain recombines TRBV4-1 with TRBJ2-3, with TRBD2 as a possible D gene (6 bases). The ends were cut back, 0 bases at V and 3 bases at J, with 16 bases in the middle. The CDR3 extends over 17 amino acids. From germline, CDR1 is MGHRA and CDR2 YSYEKL. The CDR3 DNA reads as TGCGCCAGCAGCCAAGATCAATGGTCGGGAGAGACAGATACGCAGTATTTT. This codes for CASSQDQWSGETDTQYF.